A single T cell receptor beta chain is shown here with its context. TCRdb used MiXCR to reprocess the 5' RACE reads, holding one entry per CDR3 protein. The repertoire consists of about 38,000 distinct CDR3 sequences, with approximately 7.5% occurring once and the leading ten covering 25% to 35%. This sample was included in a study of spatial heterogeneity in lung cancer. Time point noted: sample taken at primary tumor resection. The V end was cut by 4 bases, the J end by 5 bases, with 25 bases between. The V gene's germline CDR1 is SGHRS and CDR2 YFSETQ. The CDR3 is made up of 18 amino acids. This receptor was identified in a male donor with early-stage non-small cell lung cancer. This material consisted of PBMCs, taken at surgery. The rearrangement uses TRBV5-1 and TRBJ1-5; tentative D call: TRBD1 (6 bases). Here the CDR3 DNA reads TGCGCCAGCAGCCGCCCGTTCTTCTTGAAAGCAGGGGATCAGCCCCAGCATTTT. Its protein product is CASSRPFFLKAGDQPQHF.